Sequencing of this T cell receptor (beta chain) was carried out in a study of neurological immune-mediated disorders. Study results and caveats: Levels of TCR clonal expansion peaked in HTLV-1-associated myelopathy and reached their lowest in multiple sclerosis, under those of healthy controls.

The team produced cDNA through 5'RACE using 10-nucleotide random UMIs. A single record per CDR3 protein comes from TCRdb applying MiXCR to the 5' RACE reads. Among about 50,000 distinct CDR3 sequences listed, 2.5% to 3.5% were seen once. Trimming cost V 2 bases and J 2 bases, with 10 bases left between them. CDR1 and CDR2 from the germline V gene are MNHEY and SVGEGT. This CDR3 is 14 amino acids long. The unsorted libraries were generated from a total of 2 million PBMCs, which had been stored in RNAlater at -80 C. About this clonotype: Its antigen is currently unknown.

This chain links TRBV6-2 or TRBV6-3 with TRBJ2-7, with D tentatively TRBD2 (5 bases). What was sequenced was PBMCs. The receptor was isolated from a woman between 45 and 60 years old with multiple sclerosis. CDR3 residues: CASSYGQEAYEQYF. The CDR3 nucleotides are TGTGCCAGCAGTTACGGTCAGGAGGCCTACGAGCAGTACTTC.